The T cell receptor beta chain under discussion was sequenced for a study of cytomegalovirus exposure and HLA in healthy donors. For the study at large: For the approximately 360 genotyped donors, roughly 80% fell within the Caucasian-associated ancestry cluster. Notes on the study in general: A later analysis showed HLA-associated TCR beta chains outstripping equally common others in clonal expansion. The authors reported that TCR beta sequences could predict HLA-A and HLA-B alleles. These predictions were accurate for most subjects in the first cohort. Exclusion applied to some V segments, including TRBV6-2 and TRBV6-3, as they were indistinguishable.

Germline V CDR1 and CDR2: SGDLS, YYNGEE. The CDR3 is made up of 16 amino acids. V was pared by 0 bases and J by 0 bases, with 12 bases between. Note on this clone: Antigen specificity is unknown.

PCR was performed using 60 Vbeta and 13 Jbeta primers. The repertoire was sequenced with immunoSEQ multiplex PCR; TCRdb's copy has only in-frame clones and lacks some. The table has about 220,000 clones, over 75% seen once; the top ten hold around 1.9%. The TCR sequence derives from a male donor in good health and CMV-seronegative. The sequenced sample was PBMCs. The chain couples TRBV9 to TRBJ1-1; D gene unclear. As DNA, the CDR3 is TGTGCCAGCAGCGTAGGGTCTTTAGCGATGAACACTGAAGCTTTCTTT. Translated: CASSVGSLAMNTEAFF.